The source of this T cell receptor (beta chain) is a study of Graves' ophthalmopathy and Graves' hyperthyroidism. Study-wide background: Ophthalmopathy not arising within 18 months of follow-up defined hyperthyroidism as stable. Study conclusions and caveats: Blood samples also showed most expanded thyroid clonotypes exceeding 0.001 frequency. The model predicted ophthalmopathy progression with 70.59% sensitivity and around 72% specificity.

As regards this clonotype: The antigen remains undetermined.

CDR3 regions of TCR beta were amplified from RNA transcripts. HTBI primers were used in a first-round RT-PCR, which preceded a second-round multiplex PCR. TCRdb used MiXCR to reprocess the multiplex PCR reads, holding one entry per CDR3 protein. The sample includes a few hundred thousand distinct CDR3 sequences, just under 40% of them seen just once. The CDR3 extends over 16 amino acids. Trimming stripped 4 bases from V and 0 bases from J, with 11 bases between. Per germline, CDR1 SGHRS and CDR2 YFSETQ. The origin of this receptor is an adult man with Graves' hyperthyroidism. V and J are TRBV5-1 and TRBJ2-6; D unclear. The sample taken for sequencing was peripheral blood or thyroid tissue (not recorded which). In DNA form, the CDR3 reads TGCGCCAGCAGCGCGGCAGAGCACTCTGGGGCCAACGTCCTGACTTTC. It encodes CASSAAEHSGANVLTF.